This entry is about one T cell receptor (beta chain). What it recognizes is unknown. This specimen comes from a study of cytomegalovirus exposure and HLA in healthy donors. This CDR3 has 16 amino acids. Unmatched junction bases numbered 8, after V lost 5 bases and J lost 3 bases. From germline, CDR1 is MNHEY and CDR2 SMNVEV (reference sequence). Primers for the PCR totalled 60 Vbeta and 13 Jbeta. Profiling relied on immunoSEQ multiplex PCR, and the TCRdb table lists in-frame clones only, not all of them. The profile shows about 160,000 clones, 75% to 90% of them singletons. Whereas donors were nominally healthy upon sampling, unrecorded immune exposures were probable. General study findings and limits: As was reported, the HLA-A and HLA-B alleles of most subjects were accurately predicted from TCR beta sequences. What a later analysis showed was that several of the most significant clusters appeared linked to common viral pathogens. A classifier reportedly called cytomegalovirus status with high sensitivity and specificity.

The chain carries TRBV27 and TRBJ1-5; TRBD1 matches 9 bases. Sequenced material: PBMCs. This sequence originates from a woman in her late teens or twenties in good health and CMV-seronegative. CDR3 bases: TGTGCCAGCAGTCCCTTGACAGGGGGAGACAATCAGCCCCAGCATTTT. It yields the protein CASSPLTGGDNQPQHF.